This T cell receptor beta chain was identified during a study of shared clonotypes between healthy human individuals. Looking at the study overall: The plates for each donor numbered three CD4 naive, three CD4 memory, two CD8 naive and one CD8 memory. Study-wide findings and caveats: Researchers sampled only blood; tissue repertoires likely differ.

Into CD45RA+ naive and CD45RA-negative memory subsets, the CD4+ cells were split. The CDR3 sequence is 13 residues long. Trimming shortened V by 0 bases and J by 4 bases, and 9 bases separated the two germline ends. The germline gives CDR1 SQVTM, CDR2 ANQGSEA. Deep-level running was used for the assay. TCRdb's copy holds only in-frame clones and misses some; the assay was immunoSEQ multiplex PCR. The profile shows millions of clones, 90% to 95% of them singletons. In regard to this clone: Its antigen remains unidentified.

The receptor was isolated from a man aged 18 to 29 in good health. Some clones in this sample may be carry-over from other donors' samples. V and J are TRBV29-1 and TRBJ2-5; D gene ambiguous. Input material: naive CD4+ T cells from PBMCs. Subset denoted: CD45RA+ positively selected. The CDR3 sequence: CSVEEYGRETQYF. The CDR3 DNA reads as TGCAGCGTTGAAGAATACGGACGAGAGACCCAGTACTTC. The complete variable domain, with remaining parts taken from reference TRBV29-1 and TRBJ2-5, reads SAVISQKPSRDICQRGTSLTIQCQVDSQVTMMFWYRQQPGQSLTLIATANQGSEATYESGFVIDKFPISRPNLTFSTLTVSNMSPEDSSIYLCSVEEYGRETQYFGPGTRLLVL.